The 14 T cell receptor beta chains below come from one sample, sequenced in a study of blood T cell repertoires in COVID-19. Profiled with immunoSEQ multiplex PCR; TCRdb holds only in-frame clones, not every one. The table records 150,000 to 200,000 clones, approximately 87% of them present only once. Sequencing used peripheral blood. The receptors originated from a woman in her seventies with COVID-19, enrolled during active disease.

The chain couples TRBV28 to TRBJ2-2; D might be TRBD1 (6 bases). Trimming removed 7 bases at V and 9 bases at J, with 9 bases between. Germline V CDR1 and CDR2: MDHEN, SYDVKM. The CDR3 runs to 11 residues. In DNA, the CDR3 is TGTGCCAGCAAGGGGGAGAGGGAGCTGTTTTTT. This translates into CASKGERELFF.

This sequence joins TRBV21-1 and TRBJ1-5. TRBV21-1 is noted as a pseudogene. There are 15 residues in the CDR3. CDR3 residues: CASSPTAGVNQPQHF. CDR3 bases: TGTGCCAGCAGCCCGACGGCGGGGGTCAATCAGCCCCAGCATTTT.

This clone was seen just once. The V gene is TRBV24-1, the J gene TRBJ1-2; D remains unclear. Germline V gene lookup returns CDR1 KGHDR and CDR2 SFDVKD. Trimming stripped 1 base from V and 5 bases from J, with 7 bases between. This CDR3 has 13 amino acids. The CDR3 loop is CATSDFTGYGYTF. Here the CDR3 DNA reads TGTGCCACCAGTGATTTTACCGGGTATGGCTACACCTTC.

The chain has TRBV2 and TRBJ2-7; no reliable D call. Deletions cut 7 bases from V and 1 base from J, with 5 bases between. CDR1 is SNHLY, CDR2 FYNNEI, per germline. The CDR3 spans 11 residues. CDR3 protein: CASTFSYEQYF. In DNA form, the CDR3 reads TGTGCCAGCACGTTTTCCTACGAGCAGTACTTC.

The chain recombines TRBV5-6 with TRBJ2-3, with D perhaps TRBD1 (7 bases). The CDR3 covers 15 residues. V lost 4 bases and J lost 0, with 12 bases in between. Per germline, CDR1 SGHDT and CDR2 YYEEEE. CDR3 region: CASSRQGLSTDTQYF. The CDR3 nucleotides read TGTGCCAGCAGCCGACAGGGACTTAGCACAGATACGCAGTATTTT.

J is TRBJ2-5 and V is TRBV5-1; 7 nucleotides line up with TRBD2. CDR3 length: 14 residues. Germline trimming cut 4 bases from V and 2 bases from J; bases unmatched to any gene: 5. Germline-derived CDR1 and CDR2 are SGHRS and YFSETQ. Here the CDR3 DNA reads TGCGCCAGCAGCCCGGGACTAAGACAAGAGACCCAGTACTTC. This sequence encodes CASSPGLRQETQYF.

This chain uses TRBV5-4 with TRBJ1-2, with a weak D call TRBD1 (6 bases). Germline V CDR1 and CDR2: SGHNT, YYREEE (reference sequence). V was clipped by 0 bases and J by 4 bases, with 10 bases between them. The CDR3 totals 14 residues. CDR3 amino acids: CASSLEVGGYGYTF. CDR3 bases: TGTGCCAGCAGCTTGGAGGTAGGGGGCTATGGCTACACCTTC.

The V gene is TRBV5-4, the J gene TRBJ1-6; the match to TRBD1 covers 8 bases. The CDR3 has 16 amino acids. J was trimmed by 7 bases and V by 0 bases; bases with no gene match: 6. Germline loops: CDR1 SGHNT, CDR2 YYREEE (reference sequence). The CDR3 DNA follows: TGTGCCAGCAGCTTGGGGGGCCGGACAGGGAATTCACCCCTCCACTTT. This encodes CASSLGGRTGNSPLHF.

The chain combines TRBV10-3 with TRBJ1-6; TRBD1 might be the D (5 bases). The V and J ends lost 4 bases and 9 bases respectively, with 16 bases between them. The germline CDR1 and CDR2 sequences are ENHRY and SYGVKD. The CDR3 loop spans 15 amino acids. The CDR3 sequence is CAISVGLGEGSPLHF. CDR3 bases: TGTGCCATCAGTGTGGGACTGGGGGAGGGTTCACCCCTCCACTTT.

The genes are TRBV19 and TRBJ1-5; 7 bases line up with TRBD1. The germline gives CDR1 LNHDA, CDR2 SQIVND (reference sequence). CDR3 length equals 13 residues. The V and J ends lost 5 bases and 7 bases, in that order; junction bases with no gene match: 5. This chain's CDR3 is CASSPQGKQPQHF. In DNA, the CDR3 is TGTGCCAGTAGTCCACAGGGGAAGCAGCCCCAGCATTTT. Full variable domain (outside the CDR3, taken from reference TRBV19 and TRBJ1-5): DGGITQSPKYLFRKEGQNVTLSCEQNLNHDAMYWYRQDPGQGLRLIYYSQIVNDFQKGDIAEGYSVSREKKESFPLTVTSAQKNPTAFYLCASSPQGKQPQHFGDGTRLSIL.

The chain uses TRBV2 and TRBJ2-7; the D gene is possibly TRBD1 (6 bases). This CDR3 region has 14 residues. Trimming removed 4 bases at V and 4 bases at J, with 14 bases between. In germline, CDR1 is SNHLY, CDR2 FYNNEI. The CDR3 DNA reads as TGTGCCAGCAGTGTTCGGGCAGGGGAATACGAGCAGTACTTC. Its protein is CASSVRAGEYEQYF.

The chain carries TRBV11-2 and TRBJ1-1; D is perhaps TRBD1 (6 bases). Deletions cut 5 bases from V and 2 bases from J, with 12 bases between. This CDR3 spans 14 amino acids. Germline V gene data show CDR1 as SGHAT and CDR2 as FQNNGV. The chain's CDR3 is CASSADSYNTEAFF. The CDR3 DNA follows: TGTGCCAGCAGCGCGGACAGCTACAACACTGAAGCTTTCTTT.

The chain recombines TRBV9 with TRBJ1-1; D remains unclear. The V end lost 5 bases, the J end lost 3 bases, and 14 bases lay between the germline ends. The CDR3 is made up of 14 amino acids. Per the germline V gene, CDR1 is SGDLS and CDR2 is YYNGEE. The CDR3 protein is CASSDHLGDTEAFF. CDR3 nucleotide sequence: TGTGCCAGCAGTGATCACCTTGGAGACACTGAAGCTTTCTTT.

This clone was observed many times. The chain recombines TRBV10-3 with TRBJ1-5; D remains unclear. Trimming left V 5 bases short and J 0 bases short, with 2 bases between. Germline CDR1 reads ENHRY; CDR2 reads SYGVKD. CDR3 size: 12 residues. CDR3 protein: CAISHSNQPQHF. In DNA form, the CDR3 reads TGTGCCATCAGTCATAGCAATCAGCCCCAGCATTTT.